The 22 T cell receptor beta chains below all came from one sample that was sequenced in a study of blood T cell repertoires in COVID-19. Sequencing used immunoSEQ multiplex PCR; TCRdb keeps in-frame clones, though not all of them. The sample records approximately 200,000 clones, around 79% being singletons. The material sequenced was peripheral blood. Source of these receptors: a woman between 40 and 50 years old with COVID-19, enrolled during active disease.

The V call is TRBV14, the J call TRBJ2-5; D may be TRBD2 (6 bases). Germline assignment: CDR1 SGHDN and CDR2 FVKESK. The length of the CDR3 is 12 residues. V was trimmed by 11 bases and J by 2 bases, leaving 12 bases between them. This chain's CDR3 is CAGGTLQETQYF. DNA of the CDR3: TGTGCCGGGGGGACTCTTCAAGAGACCCAGTACTTC.

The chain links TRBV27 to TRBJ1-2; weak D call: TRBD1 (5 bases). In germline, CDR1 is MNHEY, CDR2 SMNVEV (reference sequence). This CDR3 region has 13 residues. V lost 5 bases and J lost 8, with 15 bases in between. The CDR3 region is CASSLRQGWGYTF. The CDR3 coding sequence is TGTGCCAGCAGTCTCCGGCAGGGTTGGGGCTACACCTTC.

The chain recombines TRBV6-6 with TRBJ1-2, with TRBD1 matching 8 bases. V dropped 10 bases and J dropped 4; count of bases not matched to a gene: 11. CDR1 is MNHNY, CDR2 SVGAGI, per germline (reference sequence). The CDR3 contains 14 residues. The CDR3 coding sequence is TGTGCCACCACTCCACCCGGGACAGGCTATGGCTACACCTTC. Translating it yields CATTPPGTGYGYTF.

Here the CDR3 DNA reads TGTGCCAGCAGCTCGGGGGGGGTCGGGCAGCCCCAGCATTTT. It translates to CASSSGGVGQPQHF. The genes are TRBV11-2 and TRBJ1-5; TRBD1 might be the D (5 bases). The CDR3 covers 14 residues. In germline, CDR1 is SGHAT, CDR2 FQNNGV. V dropped 4 bases and J dropped 7 bases, with 14 bases sitting between them.

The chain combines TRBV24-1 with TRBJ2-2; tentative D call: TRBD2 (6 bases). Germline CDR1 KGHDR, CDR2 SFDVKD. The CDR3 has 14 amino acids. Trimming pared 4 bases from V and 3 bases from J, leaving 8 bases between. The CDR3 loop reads CATSDRDYTGELFF. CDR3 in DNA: TGTGCCACCAGTGACCGGGACTACACCGGGGAGCTGTTTTTT.

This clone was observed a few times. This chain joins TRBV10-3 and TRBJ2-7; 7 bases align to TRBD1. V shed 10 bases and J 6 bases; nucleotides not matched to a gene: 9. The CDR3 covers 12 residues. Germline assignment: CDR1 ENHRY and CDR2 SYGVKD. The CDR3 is CATGTEGLEQYF. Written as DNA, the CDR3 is TGTGCCACGGGGACAGAAGGTCTCGAGCAGTACTTC.

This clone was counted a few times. Here the CDR3 reads CASSMGGNTEAFF. CDR3 bases: TGTGCCAGTAGTATGGGAGGAAACACTGAAGCTTTCTTT. The genes are TRBV19 and TRBJ1-1, with no clear D. Trimming took 3 bases from V and 2 from J, leaving 7 bases between them. Germline V lookup: CDR1 LNHDA, CDR2 SQIVND (reference sequence). The CDR3 spans 13 residues.

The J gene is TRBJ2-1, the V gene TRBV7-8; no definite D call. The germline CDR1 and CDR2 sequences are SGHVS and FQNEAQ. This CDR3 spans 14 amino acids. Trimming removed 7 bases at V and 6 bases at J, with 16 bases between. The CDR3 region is CASIRSLPSNEQFF. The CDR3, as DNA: TGTGCCAGCATCAGATCCCTGCCATCCAATGAGCAGTTCTTC.

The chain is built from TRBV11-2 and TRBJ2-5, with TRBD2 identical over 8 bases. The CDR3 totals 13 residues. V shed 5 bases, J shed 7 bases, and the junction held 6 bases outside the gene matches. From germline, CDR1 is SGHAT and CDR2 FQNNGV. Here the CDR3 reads CASSPTGGRTQYF. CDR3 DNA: TGTGCCAGCAGCCCCACGGGAGGGAGGACCCAGTACTTC.

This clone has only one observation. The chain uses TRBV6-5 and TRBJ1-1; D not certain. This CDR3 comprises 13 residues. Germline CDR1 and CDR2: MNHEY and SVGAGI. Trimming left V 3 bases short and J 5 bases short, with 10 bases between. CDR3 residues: CASSYARRTEAFF. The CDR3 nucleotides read TGTGCCAGCAGTTATGCGAGGCGGACTGAAGCTTTCTTT.

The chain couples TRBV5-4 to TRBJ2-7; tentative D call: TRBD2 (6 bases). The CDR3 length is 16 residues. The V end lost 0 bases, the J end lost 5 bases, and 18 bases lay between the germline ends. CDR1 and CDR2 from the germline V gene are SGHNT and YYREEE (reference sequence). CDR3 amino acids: CASSLARGGGIHEQYF. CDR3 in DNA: TGTGCCAGCAGCTTGGCCCGTGGTGGAGGGATCCACGAGCAGTACTTC.

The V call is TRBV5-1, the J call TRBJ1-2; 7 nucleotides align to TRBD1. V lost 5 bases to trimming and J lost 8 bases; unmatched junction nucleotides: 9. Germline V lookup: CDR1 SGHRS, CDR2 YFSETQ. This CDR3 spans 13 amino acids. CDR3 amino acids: CASRDDRAGGYTF. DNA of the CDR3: TGCGCCAGCAGAGATGACAGGGCGGGAGGCTACACCTTC.

The CDR3 is CASGSTGRLYEQYF. In nucleotides, the CDR3 is TGTGCTAGTGGTTCCACAGGGAGACTCTACGAGCAGTACTTC. The chain employs TRBV12-5 and TRBJ2-7; tentative D call: TRBD1 (6 bases). With 4 bases removed from V and 3 bases from J, the gap between germline ends came to 13 bases. Germline V lookup: CDR1 LGHNT, CDR2 FRNRAP. This CDR3 region has 14 residues.

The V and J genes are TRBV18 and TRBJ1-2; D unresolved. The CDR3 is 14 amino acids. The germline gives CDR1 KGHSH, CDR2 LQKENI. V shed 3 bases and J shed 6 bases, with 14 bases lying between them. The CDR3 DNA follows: TGTGCCAGCTCACCCCCCGGTCAAGTCCATGGCTACACCTTC. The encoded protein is CASSPPGQVHGYTF.

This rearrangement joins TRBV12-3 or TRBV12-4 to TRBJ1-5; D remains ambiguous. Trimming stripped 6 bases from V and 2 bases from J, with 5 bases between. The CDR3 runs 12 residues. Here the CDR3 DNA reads TGTGCCAGCAGCCCGGGCAATCAGCCCCAGCATTTT. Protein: CASSPGNQPQHF.

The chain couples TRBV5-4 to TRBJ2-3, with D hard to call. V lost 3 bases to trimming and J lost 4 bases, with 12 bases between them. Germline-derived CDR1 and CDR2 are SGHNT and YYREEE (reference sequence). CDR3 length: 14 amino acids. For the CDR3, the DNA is TGTGCCAGCAGCTCCTACCGTGAAGCAGATACGCAGTATTTT. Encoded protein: CASSSYREADTQYF. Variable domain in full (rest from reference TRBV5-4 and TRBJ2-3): ETGVTQSPTHLIKTRGQQVTLRCSSQSGHNTVSWYQQALGQGPQFIFQYYREEENGRGNFPPRFSGLQFPNYSSELNVNALELDDSALYLCASSSYREADTQYFGPGTRLTVL.

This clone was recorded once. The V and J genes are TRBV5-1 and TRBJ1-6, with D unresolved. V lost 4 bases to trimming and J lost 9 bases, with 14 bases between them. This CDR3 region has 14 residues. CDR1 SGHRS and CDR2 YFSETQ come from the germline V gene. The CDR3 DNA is TGCGCCAGCAGCCTACCGGAGAATGGTTCACCCCTCCACTTT. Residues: CASSLPENGSPLHF.

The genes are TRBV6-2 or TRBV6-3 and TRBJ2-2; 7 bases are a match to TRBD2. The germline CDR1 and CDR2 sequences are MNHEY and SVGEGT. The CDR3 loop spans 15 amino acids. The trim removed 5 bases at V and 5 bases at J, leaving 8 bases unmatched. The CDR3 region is CASSRLAGSTGELFF. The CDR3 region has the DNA TGTGCCAGCAGTCGACTAGCCGGGAGTACCGGGGAGCTGTTTTTT.

The CDR3 DNA sequence: TGTGCCAGCAGTCGTCCGACTACCCTTGGAGTACAGCCCCAGCATTTT. Protein product: CASSRPTTLGVQPQHF. This chain joins TRBV6-2 or TRBV6-3 and TRBJ1-5, with no clear D. V lost 5 bases and J 7 bases, leaving 21 bases between the germline ends. The CDR3 spans 16 residues. The germline gives CDR1 MNHEY, CDR2 SVGEGT.

CDR3 residues: CASSQGEGGYTEAFF. The CDR3, as DNA: TGCGCCAGCAGCCAAGGAGAGGGCGGTTACACTGAAGCTTTCTTT. The J gene is TRBJ1-1, the V gene TRBV4-1; D remains unclear. CDR3 length: 15 amino acids. In germline, CDR1 is MGHRA, CDR2 YSYEKL. Trimming pared 1 base from V and 3 bases from J, leaving 12 bases between.

The CDR3 reads CASSLLSGELFF. The CDR3, as DNA: TGTGCCAGCAGCCTCCTTTCCGGGGAGCTGTTTTTT. The V call is TRBV5-5, the J call TRBJ2-2; no reliable D call. Trimming pared 4 bases from V and 6 bases from J, leaving 7 bases between. CDR1 and CDR2 (germline): SGHKS, YYEKEE (reference sequence). This CDR3 is 12 amino acids long.

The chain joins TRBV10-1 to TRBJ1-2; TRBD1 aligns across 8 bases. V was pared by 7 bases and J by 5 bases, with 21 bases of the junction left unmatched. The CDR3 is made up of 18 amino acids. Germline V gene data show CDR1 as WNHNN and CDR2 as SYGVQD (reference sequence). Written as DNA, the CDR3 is TGCGCCAGCACCCAGAGGACGACAGGGGTTTTTCTTTTGTATGGCTACACCTTC. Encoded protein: CASTQRTTGVFLLYGYTF.